Listed below are T cell receptor beta chains from one sample, sequenced in a study of naive and memory T cell subsets. One entry per CDR3 protein results from TCRdb running MiXCR on the 5' RACE reads. The sample includes approximately 32,000 distinct CDR3 sequences, approximately 15% of them seen just once. The receptor set was obtained from a female donor in good health. CDR3s include the opening cysteine and the closing phenylalanine or tryptophan. The order of the fields is CDR3 protein, CDR3 DNA, clone size, V gene, D gene, J gene. A D gene is named only where the DNA matches it firmly. Only part of the rows carry a size: once, few, many, or a class if the clone is expanded.

CDR3: CASSPWSYEQYF; DNA: TGTGCCAGCAGCCCCTGGAGCTACGAGCAGTACTTC; size: .; V: TRBV6-1; D: .; J: TRBJ2-7
CDR3: CASSDHSATSYEQYF; DNA: TGTGCCAGCAGTGATCACAGCGCCACGTCGTACGAGCAGTACTTC; size: .; V: TRBV6-2/TRBV6-3; D: .; J: TRBJ2-7
CDR3: CASSYGQFNTEAFF; DNA: TGCGCCAGCAGCTACGGACAGTTTAACACTGAAGCTTTCTTT; size: medium-sized; V: TRBV5-1; D: .; J: TRBJ1-1
CDR3: CSVEDDRGITFGYTF; DNA: TGCAGCGTTGAGGACGACAGGGGGATAACTTTTGGCTACACCTTC; size: few; V: TRBV29-1; D: TRBD1; J: TRBJ1-2
CDR3: CASRDRGLEQYF; DNA: TGTGCCAGCAGGGACAGGGGCCTCGAGCAGTACTTC; size: few; V: TRBV6-5; D: TRBD1; J: TRBJ2-7
CDR3: CASGNQGALQETQYF; DNA: TGTGCCAGCGGCAATCAGGGGGCGCTCCAAGAGACCCAGTACTTC; size: .; V: TRBV7-9; D: TRBD1; J: TRBJ2-5
CDR3: CSARGLAALAKNIQYF; DNA: TGCAGTGCTAGAGGTTTGGCAGCTTTAGCCAAAAACATTCAGTACTTC; size: few; V: TRBV20-1; D: .; J: TRBJ2-4
CDR3: CSARPDRDGTDTQYF; DNA: TGCAGTGCCAGGCCCGACAGGGATGGTACGGATACGCAGTATTTT; size: many; V: TRBV20-1; D: TRBD1; J: TRBJ2-3
CDR3: CASSSPSGGAPDTQYF; DNA: TGTGCCAGCAGCTCCCCTAGCGGGGGGGCCCCCGATACGCAGTATTTT; size: .; V: TRBV11-2; D: TRBD2; J: TRBJ2-3
CDR3: CASSQDVFRGGEQYF; DNA: TGTGCCAGCAGCCAAGATGTGTTTCGGGGTGGCGAGCAGTACTTC; size: .; V: TRBV3-1; D: .; J: TRBJ2-7
CDR3: CASRSGGLYEQFF; DNA: TGCGCCAGCAGGAGCGGGGGGCTCTATGAGCAGTTCTTC; size: medium-sized; V: TRBV10-2; D: TRBD2; J: TRBJ2-1
CDR3: CYTTGFNGYTF; DNA: TGTTATACGACAGGGTTTAATGGCTACACCTTC; size: .; V: TRBV21-1; D: .; J: TRBJ1-2
CDR3: CASSESRDTQYF; DNA: TGTGCCAGCAGTGAAAGTCGAGATACGCAGTATTTT; size: .; V: TRBV6-1; D: .; J: TRBJ2-3
CDR3: CASSPYSGANVLTF; DNA: TGCGCCAGCAGCCCCTACTCTGGGGCCAACGTCCTGACTTTC; size: many; V: TRBV5-1; D: .; J: TRBJ2-6
CDR3: CASSEWNEAFF; DNA: TGTGCCAGCAGTGAATGGAACGAAGCTTTCTTT; size: few; V: TRBV25-1; D: .; J: TRBJ1-1
CDR3: CASSDTGSRAQPQHF; DNA: TGTGCCAGCAGTGACACAGGGTCTCGTGCTCAGCCCCAGCATTTT; size: many; V: TRBV6-6; D: .; J: TRBJ1-5
CDR3: CASSLFQGIASPLHF; DNA: TGTGCCAGCAGCTTATTTCAGGGTATCGCTTCACCCCTCCACTTT; size: .; V: TRBV5-5; D: .; J: TRBJ1-6
CDR3: CASSAKGAKAFF; DNA: TGTGCCAGCAGCGCTAAGGGGGCCAAAGCTTTCTTT; size: few; V: TRBV6-5; D: TRBD1; J: TRBJ1-1
CDR3: CSVSISGYEQYF; DNA: TGCAGCGTCTCAATATCAGGATACGAGCAGTACTTC; size: many; V: TRBV29-1; D: .; J: TRBJ2-7
CDR3: CASSQEVAEETQYF; DNA: TGTGCCAGCAGCCAAGAGGTGGCGGAAGAGACCCAGTACTTC; size: .; V: TRBV4-2; D: .; J: TRBJ2-5